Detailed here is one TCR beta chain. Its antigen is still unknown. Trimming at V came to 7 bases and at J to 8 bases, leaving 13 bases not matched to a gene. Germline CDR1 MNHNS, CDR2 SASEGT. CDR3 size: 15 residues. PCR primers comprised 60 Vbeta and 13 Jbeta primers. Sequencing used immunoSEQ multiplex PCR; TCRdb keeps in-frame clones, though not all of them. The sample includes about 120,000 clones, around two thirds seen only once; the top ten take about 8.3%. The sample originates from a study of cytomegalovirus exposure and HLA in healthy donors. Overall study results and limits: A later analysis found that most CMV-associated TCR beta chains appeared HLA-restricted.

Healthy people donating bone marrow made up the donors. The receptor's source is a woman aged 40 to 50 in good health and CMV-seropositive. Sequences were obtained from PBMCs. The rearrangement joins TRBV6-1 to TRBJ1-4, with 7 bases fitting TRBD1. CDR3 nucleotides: TGTGCCAGCAAACACGGACAGGCATCAGAGGAAAAACTGTTTTTT. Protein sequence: CASKHGQASEEKLFF.